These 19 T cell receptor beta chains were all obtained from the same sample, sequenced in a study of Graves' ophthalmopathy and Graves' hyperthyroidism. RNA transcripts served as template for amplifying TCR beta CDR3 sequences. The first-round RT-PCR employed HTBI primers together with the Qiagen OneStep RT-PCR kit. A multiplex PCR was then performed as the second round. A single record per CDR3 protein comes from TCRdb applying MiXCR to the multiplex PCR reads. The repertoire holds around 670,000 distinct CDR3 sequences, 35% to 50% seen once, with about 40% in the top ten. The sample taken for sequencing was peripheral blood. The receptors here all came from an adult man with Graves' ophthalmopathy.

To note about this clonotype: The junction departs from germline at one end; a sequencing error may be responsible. Here the CDR3 DNA reads TGCGCCACCAGCAGTTACCGGGACGGAGTGGGCTACACCTTC. Translation: CATSSYRDGVGYTF. This chain links TRBV15 with TRBJ1-2; possible D gene TRBD1, 5 bases. The germline V gene has CDR1 LNHNV and CDR2 YYDKDF (reference sequence). This CDR3 is 14 amino acids long.

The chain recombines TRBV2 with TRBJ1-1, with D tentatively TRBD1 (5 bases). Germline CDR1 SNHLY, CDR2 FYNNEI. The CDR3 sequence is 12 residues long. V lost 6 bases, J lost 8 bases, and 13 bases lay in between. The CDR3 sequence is CASRTSGAEAFF. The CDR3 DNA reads TGTGCCAGCAGGACTAGCGGGGCCGAAGCTTTCTTT.

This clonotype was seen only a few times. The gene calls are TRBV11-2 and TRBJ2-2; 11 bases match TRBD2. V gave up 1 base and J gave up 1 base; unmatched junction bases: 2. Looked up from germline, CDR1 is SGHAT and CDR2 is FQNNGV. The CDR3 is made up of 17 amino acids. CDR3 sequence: CASSLATSGVNTGELFF. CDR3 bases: TGTGCCAGCAGCTTAGCGACTAGCGGGGTGAACACCGGGGAGCTGTTTTTT. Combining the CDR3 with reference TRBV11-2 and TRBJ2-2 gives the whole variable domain EAGVAQSPRYKIIEKRQSVAFWCNPISGHATLYWYQQILGQGPKLLIQFQNNGVVDDSQLPKDRFSAERLKGVDSTLKIQPAKLEDSAVYLCASSLATSGVNTGELFFGEGSRLTVL.

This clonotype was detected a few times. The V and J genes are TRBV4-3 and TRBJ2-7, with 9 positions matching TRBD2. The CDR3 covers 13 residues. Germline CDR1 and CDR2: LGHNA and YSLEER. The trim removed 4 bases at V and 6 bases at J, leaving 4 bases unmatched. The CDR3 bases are TGCGCCAGCAGCCGCGCGCGGGGGGGCGAGCAGTACTTC. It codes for CASSRARGGEQYF.

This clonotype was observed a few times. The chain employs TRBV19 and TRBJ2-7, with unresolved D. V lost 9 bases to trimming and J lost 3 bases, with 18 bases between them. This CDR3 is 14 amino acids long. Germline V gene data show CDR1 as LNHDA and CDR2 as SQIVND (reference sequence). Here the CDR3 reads CASSLSLPSYEQYF. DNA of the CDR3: TGTGCCAGCAGTTTAAGTTTACCCAGCTACGAGCAGTACTTC.

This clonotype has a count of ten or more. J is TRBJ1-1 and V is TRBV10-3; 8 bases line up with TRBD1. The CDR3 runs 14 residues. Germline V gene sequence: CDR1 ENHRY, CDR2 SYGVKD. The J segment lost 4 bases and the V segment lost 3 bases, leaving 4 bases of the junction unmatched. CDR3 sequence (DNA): TGTGCCATCAGTGAACCAGGGGGCGGCACTGAAGCTTTCTTT. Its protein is CAISEPGGGTEAFF.

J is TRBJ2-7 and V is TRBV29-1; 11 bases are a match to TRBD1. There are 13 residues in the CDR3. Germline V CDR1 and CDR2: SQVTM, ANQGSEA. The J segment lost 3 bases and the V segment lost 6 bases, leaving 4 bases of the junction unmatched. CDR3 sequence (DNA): TGCAGCGTAACCGGGACAGGGGGCTACGAGCAGTACTTC. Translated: CSVTGTGGYEQYF.

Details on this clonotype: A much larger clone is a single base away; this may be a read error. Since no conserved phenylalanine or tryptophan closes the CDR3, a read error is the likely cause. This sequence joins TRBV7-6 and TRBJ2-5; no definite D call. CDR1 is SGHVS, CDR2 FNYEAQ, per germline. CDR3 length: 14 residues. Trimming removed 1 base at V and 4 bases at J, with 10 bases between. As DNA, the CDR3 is TGTGCCAGCAGCTTAGTAGGGTTCGGAGAGACCCAGTACGTC. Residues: CASSLVGFGETQYV.

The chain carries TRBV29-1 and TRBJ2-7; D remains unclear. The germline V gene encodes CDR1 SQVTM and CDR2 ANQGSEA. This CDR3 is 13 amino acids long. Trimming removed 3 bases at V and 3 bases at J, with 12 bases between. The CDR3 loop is CSVEGTTRYEQYF. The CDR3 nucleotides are TGCAGCGTTGAGGGCACGACCCGCTACGAGCAGTACTTC.

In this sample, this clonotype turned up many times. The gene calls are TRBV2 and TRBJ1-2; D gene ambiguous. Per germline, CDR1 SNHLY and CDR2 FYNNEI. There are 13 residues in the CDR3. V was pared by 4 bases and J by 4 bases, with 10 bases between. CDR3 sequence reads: CASSVSSGYGYTF. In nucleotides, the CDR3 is TGTGCCAGCAGTGTATCCTCCGGCTATGGCTACACCTTC.

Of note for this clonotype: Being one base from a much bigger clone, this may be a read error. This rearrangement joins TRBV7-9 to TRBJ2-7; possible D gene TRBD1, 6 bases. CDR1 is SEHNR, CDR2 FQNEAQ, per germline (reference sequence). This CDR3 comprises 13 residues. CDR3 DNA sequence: TGTGCCAGCAGCCAGACAGGCCCCTACGGGCAGTACTTC. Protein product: CASSQTGPYGQYF.

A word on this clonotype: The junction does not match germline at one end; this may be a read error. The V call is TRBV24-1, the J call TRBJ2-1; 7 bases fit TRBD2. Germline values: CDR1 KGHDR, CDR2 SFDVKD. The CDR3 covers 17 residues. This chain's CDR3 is CATSDLGAGPSYNGQFF. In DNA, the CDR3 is TGTGCCACCAGTGATTTGGGAGCGGGGCCGTCCTACAATGGGCAGTTCTTC.

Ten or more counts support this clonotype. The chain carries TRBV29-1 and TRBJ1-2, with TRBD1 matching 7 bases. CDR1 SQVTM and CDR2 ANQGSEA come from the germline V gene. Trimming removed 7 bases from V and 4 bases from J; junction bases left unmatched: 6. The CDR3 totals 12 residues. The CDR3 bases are TGCAGCGGACGACAGGGTGGCTATGGCTACACCTTC. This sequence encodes CSGRQGGYGYTF.

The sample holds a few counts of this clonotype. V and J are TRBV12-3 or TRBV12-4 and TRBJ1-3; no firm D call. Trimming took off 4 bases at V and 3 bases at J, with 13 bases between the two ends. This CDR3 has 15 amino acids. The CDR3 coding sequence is TGTGCCAGCAGTTCCACATGGACGAGTGGAAACACCATATATTTT. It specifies CASSSTWTSGNTIYF.

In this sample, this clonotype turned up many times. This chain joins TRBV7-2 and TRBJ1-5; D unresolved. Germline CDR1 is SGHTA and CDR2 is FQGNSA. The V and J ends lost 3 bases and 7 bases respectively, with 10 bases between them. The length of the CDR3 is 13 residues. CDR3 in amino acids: CASSFSSGQPQHF. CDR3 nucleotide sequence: TGTGCCAGCAGCTTCAGCAGTGGCCAGCCCCAGCATTTT.

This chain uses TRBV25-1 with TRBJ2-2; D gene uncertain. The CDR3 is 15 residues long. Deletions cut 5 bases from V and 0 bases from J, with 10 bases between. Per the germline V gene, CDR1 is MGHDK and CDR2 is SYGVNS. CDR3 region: CASSPTAANTGELFF. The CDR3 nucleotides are TGTGCCAGCAGTCCGACTGCCGCGAACACCGGGGAGCTGTTTTTT.

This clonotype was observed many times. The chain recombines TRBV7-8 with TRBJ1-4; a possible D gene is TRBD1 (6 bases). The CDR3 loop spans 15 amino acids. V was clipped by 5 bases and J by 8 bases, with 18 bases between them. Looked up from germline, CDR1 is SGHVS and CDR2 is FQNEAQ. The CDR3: CASSELAGVGEKLFF. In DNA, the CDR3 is TGTGCCAGCAGCGAACTGGCAGGGGTGGGGGAAAAACTGTTTTTT.

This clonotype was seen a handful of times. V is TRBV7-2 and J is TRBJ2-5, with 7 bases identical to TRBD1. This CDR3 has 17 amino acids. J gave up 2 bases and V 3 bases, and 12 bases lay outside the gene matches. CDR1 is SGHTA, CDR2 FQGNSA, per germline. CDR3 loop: CASSFVGQAYRQETQYF. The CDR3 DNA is TGTGCCAGCAGCTTCGTAGGACAGGCATACCGGCAAGAGACCCAGTACTTC.

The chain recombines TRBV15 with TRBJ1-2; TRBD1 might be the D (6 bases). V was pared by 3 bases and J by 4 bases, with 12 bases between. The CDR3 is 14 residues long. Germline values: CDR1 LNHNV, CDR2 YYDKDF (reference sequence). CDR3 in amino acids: CATSSPGQPYGYTF. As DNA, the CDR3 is TGTGCCACCAGCAGCCCCGGACAGCCCTATGGCTACACCTTC.